This T cell receptor beta chain was retrieved from a study of shared clonotypes between healthy human individuals. For the study at large: The donor group consisted of a couple of women and three men, aged 18 to 49. Each donor's CD8 memory used one plate, CD8 naive two, each CD4 subset three.

Methods used by the authors: ImmunoSEQ supplied junction-only sequences lacking quality scores, so filtering was different. Produced via immunoSEQ multiplex PCR; TCRdb's table is partial and in-frame only. For V, J and clone size, that table is used; D and trimming come from the DNA. Seen here are about 2.1 million clones, just over 90% observed once, and the top ten hold around 1.8%. Naivety among CD8 cells was defined by CD45RO negativity and positive CCR7 selection, thereby excluding terminally differentiated effector memory CD45RA+ cells. The trim removed 1 base at V and 7 bases at J, leaving 8 bases unmatched. Germline V gene sequence: CDR1 MNHEY, CDR2 SMNVEV (reference sequence). The CDR3 spans 16 residues.

The rearrangement uses TRBV27 and TRBJ2-5; 11 bases fit TRBD1. The source of this sequence is a man aged 18 to 29 in good health. Some clones in this sample may be carry-over from other donors' samples. Sequencing used naive CD8+ T cells from PBMCs. The chain's CDR3 is CASSLLRTGGAGTQYF. The CDR3 DNA is TGTGCCAGCAGTTTATTACGGACAGGGGGCGCGGGGACCCAGTACTTC.